One and the same sample provided the 23 T cell receptor beta chains below, sequenced in a study of T cell changes during pregnancy in multiple sclerosis. TCRdb's table, derived via immunoSEQ multiplex PCR, lists solely in-frame clones and lacks some. The profile covers roughly 64,000 clones, with about 90% appearing a single time and 5.5% to 8% taken by the ten largest. The sequencing here drew on peripheral blood, taken in the third trimester of pregnancy. The source is a female donor in good health, enrolled as a control in a pregnancy study.

The rearrangement links TRBV5-1 to TRBJ1-4, with 7 nucleotides matching TRBD1. The CDR3 covers 14 residues. Germline V gene lookup returns CDR1 SGHRS and CDR2 YFSETQ. J gave up 3 bases and V 4 bases, and 3 bases lay outside the gene matches. The CDR3 DNA follows: TGCGCCAGCAGCCTAGGGACAGCTAATGAAAAACTGTTTTTT. This translates into CASSLGTANEKLFF.

J is TRBJ2-2 and V is TRBV5-1; TRBD2 matches at 7 bases. The ends lost 0 bases at V and 8 bases at J; junction bases unmatched: 13. The CDR3 has 17 residues. Germline CDR1 and CDR2: SGHRS and YFSETQ. The CDR3 protein is CASSLAGSSGGSGELFF. The CDR3 DNA sequence: TGCGCCAGCAGCTTGGCCGGATCTAGCGGAGGCTCTGGGGAGCTGTTTTTT.

The chain uses TRBV2 and TRBJ2-5; no reliable D call. CDR3 length equals 14 residues. The germline V and J ends were trimmed by 7 bases and 5 bases, with 17 bases remaining between them. Germline CDR1 SNHLY, CDR2 FYNNEI. This CDR3 reads CASTIGRSWETQYF. The CDR3 nucleotides read TGTGCCAGCACCATTGGCAGGTCATGGGAGACCCAGTACTTC.

This chain joins TRBV19 and TRBJ1-5; D is unclear. Germline V gene sequence: CDR1 LNHDA, CDR2 SQIVND (reference sequence). V lost 5 bases to trimming and J lost 6 bases, with 11 bases between them. The CDR3 loop spans 13 amino acids. Here the CDR3 DNA reads TGTGCCAGTAGTCTCCTTCCAGGTCAGCCCCAGCATTTT. Amino acid sequence: CASSLLPGQPQHF.

The chain couples TRBV27 to TRBJ2-7; 14 bases agree with TRBD2. The CDR3 has 19 amino acids. V gave up 4 bases and J gave up 0 bases; unmatched junction bases: 11. The germline gives CDR1 MNHEY, CDR2 SMNVEV (reference sequence). CDR3: CASSSMGTSGSLLSYEQYF. The CDR3 region has the DNA TGTGCCAGCAGTTCTATGGGGACTAGCGGGAGCTTACTCTCCTACGAGCAGTACTTC.

This chain uses TRBV7-6 with TRBJ2-5, with 12 bases matching TRBD2. With V trimmed by 5 bases and J by 5 bases, 3 bases remained unmatched. The V gene's germline CDR1 is SGHVS and CDR2 FNYEAQ. The length of the CDR3 is 14 residues. CDR3 protein: CASSLGTSGETQYF. CDR3 sequence (DNA): TGTGCCAGCAGCCTCGGGACTAGCGGGGAGACCCAGTACTTC. Looking up the rest from reference TRBV7-6 and TRBJ2-5 gives the full variable domain: GAGVSQSPRYKVTKRGQDVALRCDPISGHVSLYWYRQALGQGPEFLTYFNYEAQQDKSGLPNDRFSAERPEGSISTLTIQRTEQRDSAMYRCASSLGTSGETQYFGPGTRLLVL.

This clone was picked up one time. The genes are TRBV10-3 and TRBJ2-2; 8 nucleotides align to TRBD2. The CDR3 has 15 amino acids. In germline, CDR1 is ENHRY, CDR2 SYGVKD. The V and J ends lost 6 bases and 4 bases, in that order; junction bases with no gene match: 7. CDR3 amino acids: CAIRERENPTGELFF. CDR3 sequence (DNA): TGTGCCATCAGGGAGCGGGAGAATCCCACCGGGGAGCTGTTTTTT.

V gene TRBV5-5 combines with J gene TRBJ2-1; D perhaps matches TRBD2 (5 bases). CDR1 SGHKS and CDR2 YYEKEE come from the germline V gene (reference sequence). V was cut by 0 bases and J by 2 bases, with 12 bases left in between. The CDR3 has 16 residues. DNA for the CDR3: TGTGCCAGCAGCTTGGCGGGCCGGGAACCCTACAATGAGCAGTTCTTC. This sequence encodes CASSLAGREPYNEQFF.

The chain is built from TRBV5-5 and TRBJ1-2; D may be TRBD1 (5 bases). Germline CDR1 SGHKS, CDR2 YYEKEE (reference sequence). The ends were cut back, 2 bases at V and 3 bases at J, with 17 bases in the middle. The CDR3 loop spans 16 amino acids. CDR3 sequence (DNA): TGTGCCAGCAGCTTATTGCGGGGCCGGGACGACTATGGCTACACCTTC. As protein: CASSLLRGRDDYGYTF.

The chain combines TRBV6-5 with TRBJ1-1; weak D call: TRBD1 (5 bases). Per the germline V gene, CDR1 is MNHEY and CDR2 is SVGAGI. This CDR3 has 14 residues. The V gene lost 4 bases and the J gene lost 1 base, with 10 bases spanning the gap. This chain's CDR3 is CASSSLTGNTEAFF. The CDR3 DNA follows: TGTGCCAGCAGTTCCCTAACAGGGAACACTGAAGCTTTCTTT.

The genes are TRBV30 and TRBJ2-5, with TRBD1 as a possible D gene (8 bases). Deletions cut 4 bases from V and 5 bases from J, with 14 bases between. The CDR3 has 13 residues. CDR1 is GTSNPN and CDR2 is SVGIG in the germline V gene (reference sequence). CDR3 nucleotide sequence: TGTGCCTGGAATTCACAGGGGGGGGAGACCCAGTACTTC. It is translated as CAWNSQGGETQYF.

This clone showed up just a few times. The J gene is TRBJ1-1, the V gene TRBV4-1; TRBD1 might be the D (6 bases). The V end was cut by 3 bases, the J end by 5 bases, with 16 bases between. CDR3 size: 15 residues. Germline V gene sequence: CDR1 MGHRA, CDR2 YSYEKL. The CDR3 bases are TGCGCCAGCAGCCACTCCGGGTCCAGGGGTACTGAAGCTTTCTTT. Its translation: CASSHSGSRGTEAFF.

The chain links TRBV19 to TRBJ1-4; 10 bases align to TRBD1. Germline CDR1 and CDR2: LNHDA and SQIVND (reference sequence). The CDR3 is 14 amino acids. With 4 bases clipped from V and 7 bases from J, the junction kept 3 bases outside the gene matches. CDR3 bases: TGTGCCAGTAGTAGACAGGGGGCGAGTGAAAAACTGTTTTTT. Encoded protein: CASSRQGASEKLFF.

The rearrangement uses TRBV18 and TRBJ1-1; no clear D. Trimming stripped 0 bases from V and 8 bases from J, with 7 bases between. The CDR3 runs 12 residues. Per the germline V gene, CDR1 is KGHSH and CDR2 is LQKENI. The chain's CDR3 is CASSPPNGEAFF. CDR3 coding DNA: TGTGCCAGCTCACCACCGAACGGGGAAGCTTTCTTT.

The rearrangement joins TRBV7-9 to TRBJ2-2, with TRBD1 matching over 9 bases. The CDR3 has 16 amino acids. Germline V gene data show CDR1 as SEHNR and CDR2 as FQNEAQ (reference sequence). V shed 5 bases and J 6 bases; nucleotides not matched to a gene: 10. In DNA, the CDR3 is TGTGCCAGCAGCACCCACAGGGGGCGTTATCCCGGGGAGCTGTTTTTT. This encodes CASSTHRGRYPGELFF.

The V and J genes are TRBV10-3 and TRBJ2-6; possibly TRBD2 for D (5 bases). Per germline, CDR1 ENHRY and CDR2 SYGVKD. This CDR3 is built from 18 residues. V lost 2 bases and J lost 0, with 14 bases in between. CDR3 region: CAISEISEANSGANVLTF. The CDR3 DNA sequence: TGTGCCATCAGTGAGATTAGCGAGGCGAACTCTGGGGCCAACGTCCTGACTTTC.

The J gene is TRBJ1-3, the V gene TRBV5-6; D remains ambiguous. The CDR3 extends over 14 amino acids. The V gene lost 4 bases and the J gene lost 0 bases, with 8 bases spanning the gap. Germline V gene sequence: CDR1 SGHDT, CDR2 YYEEEE. The CDR3 coding sequence is TGTGCCAGCAGCCGAGATTTCTCTGGAAACACCATATATTTT. It codes for CASSRDFSGNTIYF.

The chain combines TRBV21-1 with TRBJ1-4; TRBD1, the table's D call, lacks a check against the DNA. TRBV21-1 is described as a pseudogene. CDR3 length: 17 residues. The CDR3 DNA is TGTGCCAGCAGCAGCCGGGACAGGGGGGCAACTAATGAAAAACTGTTTTTT. It encodes CASSSRDRGATNEKLFF.

This sequence joins TRBV19 and TRBJ1-2; D may be TRBD1 (6 bases). Trimming shortened V by 3 bases and J by 0 bases, and 11 bases separated the two germline ends. Germline values: CDR1 LNHDA, CDR2 SQIVND (reference sequence). This CDR3 region has 15 residues. CDR3 nucleotide sequence: TGTGCCAGTAGTATGGGGGGGGCGTCTAACTATGGCTACACCTTC. It yields the protein CASSMGGASNYGYTF.

This chain connects TRBV30 to TRBJ1-5; D might be TRBD1 (5 bases). Germline V lookup: CDR1 GTSNPN, CDR2 SVGIG (reference sequence). The CDR3 spans 14 residues. Trimming took off 2 bases at V and 5 bases at J, with 13 bases between the two ends. In DNA form, the CDR3 reads TGTGCCTGGAGTACGGGCCAGGGCCATCAGCCCCAGCATTTT. Residues: CAWSTGQGHQPQHF. Drawing the rest from reference TRBV30 and TRBJ1-5, the complete variable domain is SQTIHQWPATLVQPVGSPLSLECTVEGTSNPNLYWYRQAAGRGLQLLFYSVGIGQISSEVPQNLSASRPQDRQFILSSKKLLLSDSGFYLCAWSTGQGHQPQHFGDGTRLSIL.

V usage is TRBV18 and J usage is TRBJ1-1; a weak D match, TRBD1 (5 bases). Trimming removed 2 bases at V and 5 bases at J, with 24 bases between. The CDR3 totals 18 residues. CDR1 and CDR2 from the germline V gene are KGHSH and LQKENI. The DNA of the CDR3 is TGTGCCAGCTCACCAGAGTGGGGCACACAAAAGGTGTGGACTGAAGCTTTCTTT. It encodes CASSPEWGTQKVWTEAFF.

The chain has TRBV14 and TRBJ2-7; D is ambiguous. The V gene lost 2 bases and the J gene lost 3 bases, with 2 bases spanning the gap. The CDR3 is 11 residues long. Germline-derived CDR1 and CDR2 are SGHDN and FVKESK. CDR3 region: CASSQLYEQYF. The DNA for the CDR3 is TGTGCCAGCAGCCAACTCTACGAGCAGTACTTC.

V is TRBV5-1 and J is TRBJ2-1; tentatively, D is TRBD2 (6 bases). V shed 4 bases and J shed 5 bases, with 13 bases lying between them. The CDR3 covers 14 residues. Germline V gives CDR1 SGHRS, CDR2 YFSETQ. The CDR3 protein is CASSLAGRNNEQFF. CDR3 sequence (DNA): TGCGCCAGCAGCCTCGCGGGACGGAACAATGAGCAGTTCTTC.